Following are 5 T cell receptor beta chains from one sample sequenced in a study of T cell responses to AZD1222 COVID-19 vaccine. Here immunoSEQ multiplex PCR was the method, and the copy in TCRdb shows in-frame clones only, minus some. Found here are 150,000 or so clones, 91% of them singletons; the top ten hold approximately 4.8%. Sequencing was performed on peripheral blood, taken on day 0 of AZD1222 vaccination. The receptors here all came from an adult in good health.

The CDR3 sequence is CASSLGGSEQYF. Written as DNA, the CDR3 is TGTGCCAGCAGCTTGGGAGGCTCCGAGCAGTACTTC. V is TRBV11-3 and J is TRBJ2-7, with D maybe TRBD2 (6 bases). The CDR3 runs 12 residues. The germline gives CDR1 SGHNT, CDR2 YENEEA. V lost 3 bases to trimming and J lost 6 bases, with 9 bases between them.

The chain joins TRBV21-1 to TRBJ1-4. TRBV21-1 has pseudogene status. The CDR3 runs to 16 residues. The CDR3 DNA follows: TGTGCCAGCAGCAAAACCGTAAGGGGGAGGGATGAAAAACTGTTTTTT. Amino acids: CASSKTVRGRDEKLFF.

The genes are TRBV19 and TRBJ2-5, with 12 bases fitting TRBD2. The V and J ends lost 4 bases and 2 bases, in that order; junction bases with no gene match: 5. The CDR3 loop spans 16 amino acids. CDR1 is LNHDA, CDR2 SQIVND, per germline (reference sequence). The CDR3 DNA sequence: TGTGCCAGTAGTAGAGGGACTAGCGGGCGGCAAGAGACCCAGTACTTC. This translates into CASSRGTSGRQETQYF.

The chain uses TRBV3-1 (or the pseudogene TRBV3-2) and TRBJ2-3, with 16 bases that match TRBD2. The CDR3 spans 18 residues. Unmatched junction bases numbered 11, after V lost 4 bases and J lost 7 bases. Germline V lookup: CDR1 LGHDT, CDR2 YNNKEL (reference sequence). CDR3 protein: CASSRGLAGGPKRNTQYF. The CDR3 nucleotides read TGTGCCAGCAGCCGGGGACTAGCGGGAGGGCCTAAGAGAAATACGCAGTATTTT.

This clone was observed a single time. This chain uses TRBV7-8 with TRBJ2-7; D is uncertain. V lost 2 bases and J lost 4, with 18 bases in between. Germline-derived CDR1 and CDR2 are SGHVS and FQNEAQ. The CDR3 extends over 16 amino acids. The CDR3 DNA follows: TGTGCCAGCAGCTTACCTTATTTGGTCTCCAATTACGAGCAGTACTTC. Translating gives CASSLPYLVSNYEQYF.